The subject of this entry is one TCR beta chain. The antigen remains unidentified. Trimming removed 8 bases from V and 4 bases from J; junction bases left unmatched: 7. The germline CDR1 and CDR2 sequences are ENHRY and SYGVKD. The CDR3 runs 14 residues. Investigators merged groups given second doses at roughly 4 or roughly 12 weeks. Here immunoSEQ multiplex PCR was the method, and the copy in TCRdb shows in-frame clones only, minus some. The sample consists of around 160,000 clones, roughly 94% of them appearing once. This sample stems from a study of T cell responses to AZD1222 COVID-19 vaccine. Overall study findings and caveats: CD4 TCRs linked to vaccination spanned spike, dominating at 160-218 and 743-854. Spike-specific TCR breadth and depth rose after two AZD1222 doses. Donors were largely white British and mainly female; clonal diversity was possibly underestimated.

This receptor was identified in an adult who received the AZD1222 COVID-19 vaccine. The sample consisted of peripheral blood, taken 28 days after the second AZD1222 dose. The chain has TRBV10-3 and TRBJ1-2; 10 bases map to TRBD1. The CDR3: CAIGGTGEAYGYTF. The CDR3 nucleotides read TGTGCCATCGGCGGGACAGGGGAAGCCTATGGCTACACCTTC.